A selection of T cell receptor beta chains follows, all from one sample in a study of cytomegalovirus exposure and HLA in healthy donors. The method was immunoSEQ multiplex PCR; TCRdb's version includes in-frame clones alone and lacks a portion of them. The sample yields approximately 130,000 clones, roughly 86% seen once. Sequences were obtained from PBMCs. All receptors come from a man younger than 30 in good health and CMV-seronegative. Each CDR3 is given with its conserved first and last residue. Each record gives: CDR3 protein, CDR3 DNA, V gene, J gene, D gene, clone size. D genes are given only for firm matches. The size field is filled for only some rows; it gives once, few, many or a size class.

CDR3 protein: CASQTGFNSPLHF; CDR3 DNA: TGTGCCAGCCAGACGGGGTTTAATTCACCCCTCCACTTT; V gene: TRBV6-6; J gene: TRBJ1-6; D gene: -; clone size: -
CDR3 protein: CASSSSGPNIQYF; CDR3 DNA: TGTGCCAGCAGCTCGAGCGGGCCAAACATTCAGTACTTC; V gene: TRBV5-6; J gene: TRBJ2-4; D gene: -; clone size: -
CDR3 protein: CASSLSGRTEAFF; CDR3 DNA: TGTGCCAGCAGCTTGTCGGGGAGGACTGAAGCTTTCTTT; V gene: TRBV5-6; J gene: TRBJ1-1; D gene: -; clone size: -
CDR3 protein: CASSYTQGYEQYF; CDR3 DNA: TGTGCCAGCAGTTATACTCAGGGCTACGAGCAGTACTTC; V gene: TRBV7-9; J gene: TRBJ2-7; D gene: -; clone size: -
CDR3 protein: CASSPLDTNYGYTF; CDR3 DNA: TGTGCCAGCAGCCCCTTGGACACAAACTATGGCTACACCTTC; V gene: TRBV9; J gene: TRBJ1-2; D gene: -; clone size: -
CDR3 protein: CASSAGRSSYEQYF; CDR3 DNA: TGTGCCAGCAGCGCGGGACGGTCATCCTACGAGCAGTACTTC; V gene: TRBV13; J gene: TRBJ2-7; D gene: -; clone size: -
CDR3 protein: CASSVEGTGGNSPLHF; CDR3 DNA: TGTGCCAGCAGCGTAGAAGGGACAGGGGGTAATTCACCCCTCCACTTT; V gene: TRBV9; J gene: TRBJ1-6; D gene: TRBD1; clone size: -
CDR3 protein: CASSIPLATNEQFF; CDR3 DNA: TGCGCCAGCAGCATACCACTAGCGACTAATGAGCAGTTCTTC; V gene: TRBV5-1; J gene: TRBJ2-1; D gene: TRBD2; clone size: -
CDR3 protein: CASRDTGGAAGELFF; CDR3 DNA: TGTGCCAGCAGGGATACAGGGGGCGCAGCTGGGGAGCTGTTTTTT; V gene: TRBV7-3; J gene: TRBJ2-2; D gene: TRBD1; clone size: -
CDR3 protein: CASSGRLAGGLDTQYF; CDR3 DNA: TGTGCCAGCAGTGGCAGACTAGCGGGGGGGCTAGATACGCAGTATTTT; V gene: TRBV2; J gene: TRBJ2-3; D gene: TRBD2; clone size: -
CDR3 protein: CASSLGLAGYNEQFF; CDR3 DNA: TGTGCCAGCAGCTTGGGTCTAGCGGGGTACAATGAGCAGTTCTTC; V gene: TRBV5-6; J gene: TRBJ2-1; D gene: TRBD2; clone size: -
CDR3 protein: CASLAYPGTSKFF; CDR3 DNA: TGTGCCAGCTTAGCTTACCCCGGGACTAGTAAGTTCTTC; V gene: TRBV7-9; J gene: TRBJ2-1; D gene: TRBD2; clone size: -
CDR3 protein: CASTKDRGPEKLFF; CDR3 DNA: TGTGCCAGCACTAAGGACAGGGGGCCTGAAAAACTGTTTTTT; V gene: TRBV2; J gene: TRBJ1-4; D gene: TRBD1; clone size: -
CDR3 protein: CASSLAQTSGGDDTQYF; CDR3 DNA: TGTGCCAGCAGCTTAGCGCAAACTAGCGGGGGGGACGATACGCAGTATTTT; V gene: TRBV7-9; J gene: TRBJ2-3; D gene: TRBD2; clone size: -
CDR3 protein: CASSQTGGVGANVLTF; CDR3 DNA: TGTGCCAGCAGCCAGACAGGGGGCGTTGGGGCCAACGTCCTGACTTTC; V gene: TRBV14; J gene: TRBJ2-6; D gene: TRBD1; clone size: -
CDR3 protein: CASSLGNTIYF; CDR3 DNA: TGTGCCAGCAGCCTTGGAAACACCATATATTTT; V gene: TRBV6-5; J gene: TRBJ1-3; D gene: -; clone size: -
CDR3 protein: CASSIGGVLDEQYF; CDR3 DNA: TGTGCCAGTAGTATAGGGGGGGTACTCGACGAGCAGTACTTC; V gene: TRBV19; J gene: TRBJ2-7; D gene: -; clone size: -
CDR3 protein: CASSLGGRGMTEAFF; CDR3 DNA: TGTGCCAGCAGCTTGGGGGGCAGGGGTATGACTGAAGCTTTCTTT; V gene: TRBV5-4; J gene: TRBJ1-1; D gene: -; clone size: few
CDR3 protein: CASSTQRGTEAFF; CDR3 DNA: TGTGCCAGCAGCACCCAACGGGGCACTGAAGCTTTCTTT; V gene: TRBV7-2; J gene: TRBJ1-1; D gene: -; clone size: once
CDR3 protein: CASSQEAGVNTEAFF; CDR3 DNA: TGCGCCAGCAGCCAAGAGGCGGGGGTGAACACTGAAGCTTTCTTT; V gene: TRBV4-3; J gene: TRBJ1-1; D gene: -; clone size: -
CDR3 protein: CASSSPQGATEAFF; CDR3 DNA: TGTGCCAGCAGTTCCCCCCAGGGGGCCACTGAAGCTTTCTTT; V gene: TRBV6-5; J gene: TRBJ1-1; D gene: TRBD1; clone size: -
CDR3 protein: CASSLTGMNTEAFF; CDR3 DNA: TGTGCCAGCAGCTTGACAGGGATGAACACTGAAGCTTTCTTT; V gene: TRBV13; J gene: TRBJ1-1; D gene: TRBD1; clone size: -
CDR3 protein: CASSWGLAGGYEQYF; CDR3 DNA: TGTGCCAGCAGCTGGGGACTAGCGGGGGGCTACGAGCAGTACTTC; V gene: TRBV5-4; J gene: TRBJ2-7; D gene: TRBD2; clone size: -
CDR3 protein: CATSRTLAGLKETQYF; CDR3 DNA: TGTGCCACCAGCAGAACTCTAGCGGGGTTGAAAGAGACCCAGTACTTC; V gene: TRBV15; J gene: TRBJ2-5; D gene: TRBD2; clone size: -
CDR3 protein: CASSVVGWDTSSGANVLTF; CDR3 DNA: TGTGCCAGCAGCGTAGTGGGGTGGGACACAAGCTCTGGGGCCAACGTCCTGACTTTC; V gene: TRBV9; J gene: TRBJ2-6; D gene: -; clone size: -
CDR3 protein: CATSRVSGGAGHEQFF; CDR3 DNA: TGTGCCACCAGCAGAGTCAGCGGGGGGGCCGGACATGAGCAGTTCTTC; V gene: TRBV15; J gene: TRBJ2-1; D gene: TRBD2; clone size: -
CDR3 protein: CASSLGGGAGETQYF; CDR3 DNA: TGTGCCAGCAGCTTAGGCGGGGGGGCAGGAGAGACCCAGTACTTC; V gene: TRBV7-3; J gene: TRBJ2-5; D gene: TRBD2; clone size: -